These T cell receptor beta chains were read from a single sample in a study of T cells in Graves' hyperthyroidism and ophthalmopathy. In TCRdb, the multiplex PCR reads were re-called with MiXCR into one record per CDR3 protein. The sample lists some 360,000 distinct CDR3 sequences, about 15% seen once, with 11% in the top ten. Sequenced input: blood. Receptors were obtained from a woman aged 60-75 years with Graves' hyperthyroidism. The conserved cysteine and the conserved F or W are not part of the CDR3 here.

v_call	cdr3_aa
TRBV30	AWSGASGSAGTQY
TRBV20-1	SAWTDQETQY
TRBV12-3/TRBV12-4	ASSRDSSRGYT
TRBV29-1	SVVTWTGLNYGYT
TRBV28	ASSLWGDRATEAF
TRBV9	ASSVSGQGDRLADTQY
TRBV7-9	ASSLSGLSDTQY
TRBV6-5	ASSYSMGEIAYEQY
TRBV7-8	ASSSIIGRGHYEQY
TRBV25-1	ASSERAGLQGGGYEQY
TRBV5-1	ASSLMVQGMNTEAF
TRBV27	ASSLGLAGGIYEQY
TRBV15	ATSREQGGEETQY
TRBV9	ASSRGGQTSTGELF
TRBV28	ASSPPRDRAQAKGYT
TRBV7-3	ASSPERGGETQY
TRBV12-3/TRBV12-4	ASSSGQGSYEQY
TRBV29-1	SVEAGWSFNEQF
TRBV9	ASSGGTRGGKLF
TRBV7-9	ASSTPPGGTGEETQY
TRBV27	ASSLNSDSNQPQH
TRBV29-1	SVGGGSFDNEQF
TRBV18	ASSPFRDRGQDGYT
TRBV9	ASSVVARDHGELF
TRBV2	ASSAILQGNEQF
TRBV29-1	SVLWARTVSYEQY
TRBV28	ASSTQGGFEKLF
TRBV7-6	ASFDRGNQPQH
TRBV3-1	ASSQGRGEKLF
TRBV18	ASSPPAGSTDTQY
TRBV12-3/TRBV12-4	ASSLIRETQY
TRBV24-1	ATSEFGTVQLF
TRBV10-1	ASSESTSGTNEQF
TRBV20-1	SAPLPPGN
TRBV20-1	SANTESLRSYNEQF
TRBV3-1	ASSRPSVPDTQY
TRBV7-9	ASSRLAEDPGELF
TRBV29-1	SVVSQGGGYT
TRBV2	ASNLGGSPLH
TRBV5-8	ASSVRDRSTDTQY
TRBV7-7	ASSLDRDYEQF
TRBV11-2	ASSRTTSYEQY
TRBV30	AWRYRLAGGIWEQY
TRBV19	ASSTRDRGGNEQF
TRBV3-1	ASSHRDTPYEQY
TRBV5-6	ASSLVGTSGYNEQF
TRBV28	ASSFMFEQY
TRBV7-9	ASSPGGGSQETQY
TRBV2	ASKSVEAF
TRBV29-1	SIVGHPNYGCT
TRBV3-1	ASSQDDRYQY